The 28 T cell receptor beta chains below come from one sample, sequenced in a study of blood T cells in healthy people across ages. Together with a sample-barcoded 5' primer, a J-beta primer mix was included in a second PCR lasting about 7 to 11 cycles. Each CDR3 protein is one row after TCRdb ran MiXCR on the 5' RACE reads. The sample gives about 670,000 distinct CDR3 sequences, 40% to 50% of which show up once; about 30% is in the top ten. Sequences were obtained from blood. These receptors originate from a man older than 75 in good health.

In its sample, this clonotype was seen a few times. This chain uses TRBV21-1 with TRBJ2-4. TRBV21-1 represents a pseudogene. The CDR3 covers 16 residues. In nucleotides, the CDR3 is TGTGCCAGCAGCACTCGAGTGGCAGTAGCCAAAAACATTCAGTACTTC. Translated, it gives CASSTRVAVAKNIQYF.

The chain recombines TRBV5-1 with TRBJ2-5; possibly TRBD2 for D (6 bases). The end of the DNA fits TRBJ2-7 better, so the J call may be wrong. The germline V gene encodes CDR1 SGHRS and CDR2 YFSETQ. The CDR3 covers 15 residues. The CDR3 DNA is TGCGCCAGCAGCGGGGTGACTAGATCCGTCGACGAGCAGTACTTC. Protein sequence: CASSGVTRSVDEQYF.

The genes are TRBV6-5 and TRBJ1-1; tentatively, D is TRBD1 (5 bases). CDR3 length: 15 amino acids. Looked up from germline, CDR1 is MNHEY and CDR2 is SVGAGI. V was trimmed by 0 bases and J by 1 base, leaving 9 bases between them. CDR3 coding DNA: TGTGCCAGCAGTTACTCGGGGCAGAGGAACACTGAAGCTTTCTTT. Translating gives CASSYSGQRNTEAFF.

The rearrangement uses TRBV20-1 and TRBJ2-5, with D possibly TRBD1 on 5 matching bases. Trimming removed 0 bases from V and 6 bases from J, with 14 bases in between. Germline CDR1 is DFQATT and CDR2 is SNEGSKA (reference sequence). This CDR3 contains 14 residues. The CDR3 reads CSAREGKGLKTQYF. DNA for the CDR3: TGCAGTGCTAGAGAAGGGAAGGGGTTGAAGACCCAGTACTTC.

In its sample, this clonotype was seen a few times. This chain connects TRBV20-1 to TRBJ2-5, with a tentative D call TRBD1 (7 bases). This CDR3 has 16 amino acids. V was shortened by 0 bases and J by 5 bases, with 19 bases between the two germline ends. Germline assignment: CDR1 DFQATT and CDR2 SNEGSKA (reference sequence). The CDR3 DNA is TGCAGTGCTAGAGATCGGGTCAGGGGGGCGAGCGAGACCCAGTACTTC. Its protein product is CSARDRVRGASETQYF.

This clonotype was picked up a small number of times. This rearrangement joins TRBV20-1 to TRBJ2-3; TRBD1 aligns across 7 bases. V lost 6 bases and J lost 2; bases outside the gene matches: 8. CDR3 size: 14 residues. Germline V gene sequence: CDR1 DFQATT, CDR2 SNEGSKA (reference sequence). The CDR3 coding sequence is TGCAGTGCCTACCGGGACAGAGTCACAGATACGCAGTATTTT. This gives the protein CSAYRDRVTDTQYF.

This clonotype has more than one count but fewer than ten. V gene TRBV7-2 combines with J gene TRBJ2-5; possibly TRBD2 for D (5 bases). This CDR3 contains 16 residues. Germline CDR1 SGHTA, CDR2 FQGNSA. Between the trimmed V and J ends, which lost 0 bases and 1 base, there was a span of 12 bases. This chain's CDR3 is CASSLAMVAGQETQYF. The CDR3 DNA is TGTGCCAGCAGCTTAGCGATGGTGGCGGGCCAAGAGACCCAGTACTTC. The full variable domain, rest sourced from reference TRBV7-2 and TRBJ2-5, is GAGVSQSPSNKVTEKGKDVELRCDPISGHTALYWYRQSLGQGLEFLIYFQGNSAPDKSGLPSDRFSAERTGGSVSTLTIQRTQQEDSAVYLCASSLAMVAGQETQYFGPGTRLLVL.

V usage is TRBV9 and J usage is TRBJ2-2, with a possible D match to TRBD1 (6 bases). The V gene lost 2 bases and the J gene lost 4 bases, with 15 bases spanning the gap. This CDR3 has 16 amino acids. The V gene's germline CDR1 is SGDLS and CDR2 YYNGEE. The CDR3 sequence: CASSVSAGVGTGELFF. The CDR3 bases are TGTGCCAGCAGCGTTTCGGCAGGGGTCGGCACCGGGGAGCTGTTTTTT.

The chain links TRBV11-2 to TRBJ2-1; TRBD2 agrees at 10 bases. Germline lookup yields CDR1 SGHAT and CDR2 FQNNGV. The junction had 7 bases not matched to a gene; V was cut back by 5 bases and J by 6 bases. The CDR3 is 15 residues long. CDR3 nucleotides: TGTGCCAGCAGCCAGGGAGTAGCGGGAGGCAATGAGCAGTTCTTC. It yields the protein CASSQGVAGGNEQFF. The full variable domain, with the rest looked up from reference TRBV11-2 and TRBJ2-1, is EAGVAQSPRYKIIEKRQSVAFWCNPISGHATLYWYQQILGQGPKLLIQFQNNGVVDDSQLPKDRFSAERLKGVDSTLKIQPAKLEDSAVYLCASSQGVAGGNEQFFGPGTRLTVL.

The chain is built from TRBV9 and TRBJ2-2; D perhaps matches TRBD1 (6 bases). The germline V gene has CDR1 SGDLS and CDR2 YYNGEE. The CDR3 is made up of 15 amino acids. Trimming shortened V by 6 bases and J by 3 bases, and 15 bases separated the two germline ends. The CDR3 DNA reads TGTGCCAGCAACCGTGCTACAGGGTACACCGGGGAGCTGTTTTTT. Amino acid sequence: CASNRATGYTGELFF.

As to this clonotype: It may be a read error: a sequence one base away is much more abundant. The V call is TRBV6-5, the J call TRBJ2-1; TRBD1 aligns across 8 bases. The end of the DNA aligns better with TRBJ2-7, so the J call may be wrong. CDR3 size: 17 residues. Germline CDR1 is MNHEY and CDR2 is SVGAGI. This CDR3 reads CASSYAVGQGKGDEQYF. The CDR3 region has the DNA TGTGCCAGCAGTTACGCCGTTGGACAGGGTAAGGGCGACGAGCAGTACTTC.

This clonotype turned up a few times. The chain couples TRBV4-1 to TRBJ2-1; D is possibly TRBD1 (6 bases). CDR1 is MGHRA, CDR2 YSYEKL, per germline. The CDR3 is made up of 16 amino acids. The V end was cut by 1 base, the J end by 10 bases, with 20 bases between. The CDR3 reads CASSQGGPTGRWEQFF. DNA of the CDR3: TGCGCCAGCAGCCAAGGAGGACCTACAGGGCGGTGGGAGCAGTTCTTC.

This sequence joins TRBV4-3 and TRBJ2-1; 9 bases agree with TRBD2. This CDR3 region has 17 residues. J was trimmed by 5 bases and V by 4 bases; bases with no gene match: 12. Germline CDR1 reads LGHNA; CDR2 reads YSLEER. The CDR3 is CASSLHSGGRGNNEQFF. In DNA, the CDR3 is TGCGCCAGCAGCCTCCATAGCGGGGGCCGAGGAAACAATGAGCAGTTCTTC.

V is TRBV7-2 and J is TRBJ2-1; 8 positions match TRBD1. The CDR3 is 16 amino acids. V lost 1 base to trimming and J lost 10 bases; unmatched junction nucleotides: 12. The germline gives CDR1 SGHTA, CDR2 FQGNSA. CDR3 DNA: TGTGCCAGCAGCTTAGGTCCTAGCGTAGGGACAGGCGAGCAGTTCTTC. Its protein is CASSLGPSVGTGEQFF.

This clonotype was seen just once. This chain connects TRBV20-1 to TRBJ2-5; tentatively, D is TRBD2 (5 bases). V was shortened by 5 bases and J by 5 bases, with 21 bases between the two germline ends. This CDR3 is built from 15 residues. Germline-derived CDR1 and CDR2 are DFQATT and SNEGSKA (reference sequence). The chain's CDR3 is CSAYKSGKLGETQYF. The CDR3 region has the DNA TGCAGTGCTTATAAATCCGGGAAGCTGGGGGAGACCCAGTACTTC.

The chain employs TRBV11-2 and TRBJ1-1; TRBD1 is a possible D gene (5 bases). Germline CDR1 reads SGHAT; CDR2 reads FQNNGV. The CDR3 consists of 15 residues. Trimming stripped 4 bases from V and 5 bases from J, with 17 bases between. The CDR3 protein is CASSSKAGRGTEAFF. CDR3 DNA sequence: TGTGCCAGCAGCTCTAAGGCGGGGCGAGGTACTGAAGCTTTCTTT.

This chain links TRBV12-3 or TRBV12-4 with TRBJ1-1; 8 positions match TRBD1. V shed 6 bases, J shed 5 bases, and the junction held 5 bases outside the gene matches. The CDR3 loop spans 13 amino acids. In DNA form, the CDR3 reads TGTGCCAGCAGGAGGGACAGGACTACTGAAGCTTTCTTT. Protein product: CASRRDRTTEAFF.

The CDR3 reads CSARLLSGQAYEQYF. The CDR3 DNA reads as TGCAGTGCTAGGCTGTTGTCCGGACAGGCCTACGAGCAGTACTTC. The V and J genes are TRBV20-1 and TRBJ2-7, with 7 bases matching TRBD1. Germline V lookup: CDR1 DFQATT, CDR2 SNEGSKA (reference sequence). V lost 3 bases to trimming and J lost 2 bases; unmatched junction nucleotides: 10. CDR3 length: 15 residues.

This clonotype was counted a few times. The chain recombines TRBV20-1 with TRBJ2-3, with TRBD2 matching over 10 bases. Per the germline V gene, CDR1 is DFQATT and CDR2 is SNEGSKA (reference sequence). V lost 6 bases, J lost 3 bases, and 9 bases stayed unmatched. The CDR3 has 15 amino acids. This CDR3 reads CSARTSGDLTDTQYF. CDR3 DNA: TGCAGTGCCCGGACTAGCGGAGACCTTACAGATACGCAGTATTTT.

CDR3 in DNA: TGTGCCAGCAGCTTTCAGTTTGGGGCTAATGAAAAACTGTTTTTT. It translates to CASSFQFGANEKLFF. This chain joins TRBV12-3 or TRBV12-4 and TRBJ1-4; D ambiguous. The V gene lost 6 bases and the J gene lost 3 bases, with 14 bases spanning the gap. The CDR3 consists of 15 residues.

The chain links TRBV19 to TRBJ1-4; D unclear. The CDR3 runs 11 residues. Trimming cost V 5 bases and J 14 bases, with 12 bases left between them. In germline, CDR1 is LNHDA, CDR2 SQIVND (reference sequence). CDR3 protein: CASSQRWVLFF. CDR3 nucleotides: TGTGCCAGTAGTCAGCGGTGGGTCCTGTTTTTT. The full variable domain, rest sourced from reference TRBV19 and TRBJ1-4, is DGGITQSPKYLFRKEGQNVTLSCEQNLNHDAMYWYRQDPGQGLRLIYYSQIVNDFQKGDIAEGYSVSREKKESFPLTVTSAQKNPTAFYLCASSQRWVLFFGSGTQLSVL.

The gene calls are TRBV19 and TRBJ2-1; TRBD1 matches at 10 bases. The end of the DNA is better explained by TRBJ2-7, so the J call may be wrong. Germline loops: CDR1 LNHDA, CDR2 SQIVND (reference sequence). This CDR3 contains 15 residues. The CDR3 sequence is CASSKTGGAYNEQYF. In DNA form, the CDR3 reads TGTGCCAGTAGTAAGACAGGGGGCGCCTACAATGAGCAGTACTTC.

V and J are TRBV27 and TRBJ2-5; TRBD2 might be the D (6 bases). CDR1 is MNHEY, CDR2 SMNVEV, per germline (reference sequence). This CDR3 spans 14 amino acids. V lost 5 bases, J lost 5 bases, and 15 bases lay in between. The chain's CDR3 is CASSNSEDYETQYF. The CDR3 DNA follows: TGTGCCAGCAGTAATAGTGAGGACTATGAGACCCAGTACTTC.

Of note for this clonotype: This sequence may be a read error, since a much larger clone differs from it by one base. The chain recombines TRBV20-1 with TRBJ2-7; 9 bases are a match to TRBD2. Germline loops: CDR1 DFQATT, CDR2 SNEGSKA (reference sequence). This CDR3 has 17 residues. In DNA, the CDR3 is TGCAGTGCTAGAGATAGGAGCGGGGGGCCCCTTTCCAATGAGCGGTACTTC. Translation: CSARDRSGGPLSNERYF.

J is TRBJ2-1 and V is TRBV7-2; TRBD1 matches 7 bases. The closer fit of TRBJ2-7 to the DNA end suggests the J call may be wrong. The germline gives CDR1 SGHTA, CDR2 FQGNSA. There are 16 residues in the CDR3. In nucleotides, the CDR3 is TGTGCCAGCAGCTTACGTCCGGGACAGCCTAACAATGAGCAGTACTTC. Translating gives CASSLRPGQPNNEQYF.

The J gene is TRBJ1-1, the V gene TRBV20-1; D is perhaps TRBD1 (5 bases). Trimming removed 2 bases at V and 0 bases at J, with 13 bases between. The CDR3 length is 15 residues. The germline V gene has CDR1 DFQATT and CDR2 SNEGSKA (reference sequence). CDR3 protein: CSARSGTAMNTEAFF. The DNA of the CDR3 is TGCAGTGCTAGATCGGGGACGGCAATGAACACTGAAGCTTTCTTT.

V and J are TRBV6-5 and TRBJ2-1, with D uncertain. Trimming removed 2 bases at V and 8 bases at J, with 22 bases between. From germline, CDR1 is MNHEY and CDR2 SVGAGI. CDR3 length: 17 residues. The CDR3 DNA is TGTGCCAGCAGTTACCAGTCCCCGAGCAACGGAGAGGATGAGCAGTTCTTC. This gives the protein CASSYQSPSNGEDEQFF.

The table lists this clonotype with a few counts. The genes are TRBV6-1 and TRBJ1-2, with D possibly being TRBD1 (6 bases). The V end was cut by 6 bases, the J end by 4 bases, with 15 bases between. The V gene's germline CDR1 is MNHNS and CDR2 SASEGT. CDR3 length: 14 amino acids. This CDR3 is CASRDTGSAYGYTF. DNA of the CDR3: TGTGCCAGCAGAGATACAGGGAGTGCCTATGGCTACACCTTC.